The sequence of this T cell receptor (beta chain) was determined in a study of blood T cell repertoires in COVID-19. Study overall: Samples taken during acute and convalescent COVID-19 were collected in the United States, Italy and Spain.

In the original analysis: From reference gene primer amplification, estimates of nucleated cell counts were derived. Assay used: immunoSEQ multiplex PCR; TCRdb lists only in-frame clones, some missing. Clone size and V and J calls were adopted from that table, with D and trimming inferred from the DNA. This table holds some 160,000 clones, almost 80% found once. The CDR3 has 15 residues. The V gene lost 1 base and the J gene lost 0 bases, with 10 bases spanning the gap. Germline V gene data show CDR1 as SGHRS and CDR2 as YFSETQ. This receptor was taken from a man aged 45-60 years with active or convalescent COVID-19. Input material: peripheral blood. The V gene is TRBV5-1, the J gene TRBJ1-1; no clear D gene. CDR3 sequence (DNA): TGCGCCAGCAGCTTGAGGCAGGCAATGAACACTGAAGCTTTCTTT. Translation gives CASSLRQAMNTEAFF.